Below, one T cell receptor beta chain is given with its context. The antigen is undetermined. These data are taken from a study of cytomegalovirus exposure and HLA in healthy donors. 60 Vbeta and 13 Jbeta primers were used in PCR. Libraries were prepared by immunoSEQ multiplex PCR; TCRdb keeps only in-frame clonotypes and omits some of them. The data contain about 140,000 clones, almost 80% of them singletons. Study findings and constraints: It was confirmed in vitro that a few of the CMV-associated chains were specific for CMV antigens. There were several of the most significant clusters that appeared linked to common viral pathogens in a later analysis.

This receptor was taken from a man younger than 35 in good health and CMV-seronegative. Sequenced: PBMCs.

Written as DNA, the CDR3 is TGTGCCAGCTCCTACGGGAGACCCTCCTCTGGAAACACCATATATTTT. It translates to CASSYGRPSSGNTIYF. The J gene is TRBJ1-3, the V gene TRBV7-8; D unresolved. Germline loops: CDR1 SGHVS, CDR2 FQNEAQ. Deletions cut 8 bases from V and 0 bases from J, with 17 bases between. This CDR3 region has 16 residues.